A selection of T cell receptor beta chains follows, all from one sample in a study of cytotoxic CD8 clonotypes in ibrutinib-treated CLL. The method was immunoSEQ multiplex PCR; TCRdb's version includes in-frame clones alone and lacks a portion of them. The repertoire includes more than 15,000 clones, around 81% of them detected once, and approximately 15% sits in the top ten. The sequences come from PBMCs, collected before ibrutinib treatment. The receptor source for this set is a human donor with chronic lymphocytic leukemia. CDR3s include the opening cysteine and the closing phenylalanine or tryptophan. A D gene is named only where the DNA matches it firmly. Only part of the rows carry a size: once, few, many, or a class if the clone is expanded.

J: TRBJ2-5
size: NA
V: TRBV18
D: NA
CDR3: CASSHRDRNQETQYF
DNA: TGTGCCAGCTCTCACCGGGACCGCAATCAAGAGACCCAGTACTTC

J: TRBJ2-3
size: NA
V: TRBV10-3
D: TRBD2
CDR3: CAISGAGSTDTQYF
DNA: TGTGCCATCAGTGGAGCGGGGTCCACAGATACGCAGTATTTT

J: TRBJ2-2
size: NA
V: TRBV9
D: NA
CDR3: CASSVVIGRNTGELFF
DNA: TGTGCCAGCAGCGTTGTTATCGGTCGAAACACCGGGGAGCTGTTTTTT

J: TRBJ2-3
size: once
V: TRBV4-1
D: NA
CDR3: CASSHPSDNTDTQYF
DNA: TGCGCCAGCAGCCACCCCTCGGACAACACAGATACGCAGTATTTT

J: TRBJ1-3
size: NA
V: TRBV28
D: NA
CDR3: CASSLGRGNTIYF
DNA: TGTGCCAGCAGTTTAGGGAGGGGAAACACCATATATTTT

J: TRBJ2-2
size: NA
V: TRBV29-1
D: NA
CDR3: CSVETAPNTGELFF
DNA: TGCAGCGTTGAAACAGCCCCGAACACCGGGGAGCTGTTTTTT

J: TRBJ2-2
size: NA
V: TRBV5-1
D: NA
CDR3: CASSLAAGANTGELFF
DNA: TGCGCCAGCAGCTTGGCGGCGGGTGCGAACACCGGGGAGCTGTTTTTT

J: TRBJ2-7
size: few
V: TRBV28
D: NA
CDR3: CASSRSGPPYEQYF
DNA: TGTGCCAGCAGTCGAAGCGGGCCGCCCTACGAGCAGTACTTC

J: TRBJ1-5
size: NA
V: TRBV7-2
D: NA
CDR3: CASSLGLSNQPQHF
DNA: TGTGCCAGCAGCCTGGGACTGAGCAATCAGCCCCAGCATTTT

J: TRBJ2-1
size: few
V: TRBV7-9
D: TRBD2
CDR3: CASSSRAQTSGRDEQFF
DNA: TGTGCCAGCAGTTCCCGTGCCCAGACTAGCGGGAGGGATGAGCAGTTCTTC

J: TRBJ2-1
size: NA
V: TRBV4-3
D: NA
CDR3: CASSLTGYEQFF
DNA: TGCGCCAGCAGCCTCACTGGATATGAGCAGTTCTTC

J: TRBJ2-7
size: NA
V: TRBV5-6
D: TRBD2
CDR3: CASSFGGSSSYEQYF
DNA: TGTGCCAGCAGCTTCGGGGGGTCGAGCTCCTACGAGCAGTACTTC

J: TRBJ1-6
size: NA
V: TRBV21-1
D: NA
CDR3: CASSTPGQANSPLHF
DNA: TGTGCCAGCAGCACCCCGGGACAAGCTAATTCACCCCTCCACTTT

J: TRBJ1-1
size: NA
V: TRBV29-1
D: NA
CDR3: CSVRYAGTEAFF
DNA: TGCAGCGTCCGGTATGCGGGCACTGAAGCTTTCTTT